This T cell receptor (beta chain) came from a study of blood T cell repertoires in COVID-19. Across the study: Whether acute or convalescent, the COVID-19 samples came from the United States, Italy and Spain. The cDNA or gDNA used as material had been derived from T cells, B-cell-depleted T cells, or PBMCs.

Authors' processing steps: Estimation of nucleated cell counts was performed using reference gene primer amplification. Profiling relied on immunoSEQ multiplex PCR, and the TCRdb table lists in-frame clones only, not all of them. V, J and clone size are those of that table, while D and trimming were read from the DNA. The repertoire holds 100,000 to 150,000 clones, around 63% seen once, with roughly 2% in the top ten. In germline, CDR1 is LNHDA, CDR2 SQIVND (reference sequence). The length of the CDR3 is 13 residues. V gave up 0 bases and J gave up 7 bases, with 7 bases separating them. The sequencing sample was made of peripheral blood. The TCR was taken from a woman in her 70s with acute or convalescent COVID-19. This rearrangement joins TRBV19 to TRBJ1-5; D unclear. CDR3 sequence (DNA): TGTGCCAGTAGTATAGAGGCAGGCCAGCCCCAGCATTTT. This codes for CASSIEAGQPQHF.